This T cell receptor beta chain was observed in a study of blood T cell repertoires in COVID-19. The CDR3 runs 13 residues. Germline values: CDR1 SQVTM, CDR2 ANQGSEA. J gave up 2 bases and V 8 bases, and 8 bases lay outside the gene matches. Clones were read by immunoSEQ multiplex PCR, and TCRdb kept only the in-frame ones, dropping some. The table has some 520,000 clones, nearly 90% seen once. Sample: peripheral blood. This chain uses TRBV29-1 with TRBJ2-5, with TRBD1 matching over 7 bases. The clonotype was recovered from a man in his late teens or twenties with COVID-19, enrolled during active disease. The CDR3 loop is CSMSTGLQETQYF. The CDR3, as DNA: TGCAGCATGTCGACAGGGCTACAAGAGACCCAGTACTTC.